Here is one TCR beta chain with its context. Blood sampling was done at baseline, cycle 4 day 1, and cycle 7 day 1. The data were taken from a study of OX40 agonist ivuxolimab in advanced cancers. Looking at the study overall: Patients received ivuxolimab, an agonistic anti-OX40 (CD134) antibody. The group had a mean age of about 65 years, ranged from 23 to 79, and was roughly 80% male. Roughly two fifths of patients had received prior checkpoint inhibitor therapy.

Trimming took off 6 bases at V and 4 bases at J, with 12 bases between the two ends. The CDR3 runs 13 residues. Germline V CDR1 and CDR2: SGHAT, FQDESV (reference sequence). TCRdb's table, derived via immunoSEQ multiplex PCR, lists solely in-frame clones and lacks some. The sample consists of around 99,000 clones, 90% of them appearing once. The sample was CD4+ or CD8+ T cells sorted from blood, taken in a trial of the OX40 agonist ivuxolimab. V is TRBV11-1 and J is TRBJ2-5; D remains ambiguous. The TCR was taken from an adult with an advanced solid tumor such as melanoma, head and neck, liver or kidney cancer. The CDR3: CASSHYRLETQYF. The CDR3 bases are TGTGCCAGCAGTCACTACCGGCTAGAGACCCAGTACTTC.